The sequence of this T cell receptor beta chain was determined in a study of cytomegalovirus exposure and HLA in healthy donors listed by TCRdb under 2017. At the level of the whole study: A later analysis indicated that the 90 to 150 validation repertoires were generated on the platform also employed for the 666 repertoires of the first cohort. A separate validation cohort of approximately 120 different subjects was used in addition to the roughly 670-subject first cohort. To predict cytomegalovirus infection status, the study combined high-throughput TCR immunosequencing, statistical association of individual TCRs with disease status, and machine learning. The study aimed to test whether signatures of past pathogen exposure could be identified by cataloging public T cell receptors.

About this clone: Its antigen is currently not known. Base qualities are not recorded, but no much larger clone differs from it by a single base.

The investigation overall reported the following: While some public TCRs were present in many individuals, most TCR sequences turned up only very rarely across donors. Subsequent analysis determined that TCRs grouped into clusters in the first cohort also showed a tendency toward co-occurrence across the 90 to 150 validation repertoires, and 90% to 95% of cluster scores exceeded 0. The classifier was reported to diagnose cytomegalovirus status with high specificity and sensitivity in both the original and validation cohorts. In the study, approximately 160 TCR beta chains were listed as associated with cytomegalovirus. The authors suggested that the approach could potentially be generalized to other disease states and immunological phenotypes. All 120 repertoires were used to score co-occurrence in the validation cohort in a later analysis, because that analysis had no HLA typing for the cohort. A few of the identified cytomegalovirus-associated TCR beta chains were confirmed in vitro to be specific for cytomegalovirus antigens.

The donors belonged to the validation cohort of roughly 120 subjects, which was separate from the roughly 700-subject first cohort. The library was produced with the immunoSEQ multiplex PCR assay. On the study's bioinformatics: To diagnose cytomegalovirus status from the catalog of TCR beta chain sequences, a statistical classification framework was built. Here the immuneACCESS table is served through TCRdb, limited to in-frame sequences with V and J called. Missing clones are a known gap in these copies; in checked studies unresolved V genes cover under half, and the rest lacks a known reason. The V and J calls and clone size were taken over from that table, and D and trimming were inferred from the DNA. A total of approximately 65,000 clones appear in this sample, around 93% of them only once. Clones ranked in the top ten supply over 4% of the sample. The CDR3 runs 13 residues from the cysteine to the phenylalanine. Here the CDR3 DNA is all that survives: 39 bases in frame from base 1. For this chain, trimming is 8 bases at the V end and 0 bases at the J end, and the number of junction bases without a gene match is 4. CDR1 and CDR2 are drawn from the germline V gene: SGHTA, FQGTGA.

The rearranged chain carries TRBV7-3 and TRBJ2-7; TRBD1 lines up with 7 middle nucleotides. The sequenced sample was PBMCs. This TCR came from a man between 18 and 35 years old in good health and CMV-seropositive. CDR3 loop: CASGTGASYEQYF. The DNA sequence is TGTGCCAGCGGAACAGGGGCCTCCTACGAGCAGTACTTC.